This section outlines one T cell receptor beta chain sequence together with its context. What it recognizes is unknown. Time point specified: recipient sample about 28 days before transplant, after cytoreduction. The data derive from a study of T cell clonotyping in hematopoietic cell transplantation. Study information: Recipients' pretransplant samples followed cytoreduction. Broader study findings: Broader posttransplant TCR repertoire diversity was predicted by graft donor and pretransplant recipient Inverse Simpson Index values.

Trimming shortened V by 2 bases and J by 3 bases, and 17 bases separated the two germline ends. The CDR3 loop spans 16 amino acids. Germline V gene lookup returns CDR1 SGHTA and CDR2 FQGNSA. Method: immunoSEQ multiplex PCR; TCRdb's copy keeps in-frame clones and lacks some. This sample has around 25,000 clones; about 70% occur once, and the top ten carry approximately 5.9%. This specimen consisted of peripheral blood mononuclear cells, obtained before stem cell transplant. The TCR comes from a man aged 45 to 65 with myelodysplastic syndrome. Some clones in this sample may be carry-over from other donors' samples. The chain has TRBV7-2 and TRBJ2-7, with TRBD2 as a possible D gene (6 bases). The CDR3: CASSLSFGTDYYEQYF. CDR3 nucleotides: TGTGCCAGCAGCTTATCTTTCGGGACGGACTACTACGAGCAGTACTTC.